The 21 T cell receptor beta chains below all came from one sample that was sequenced in a study of CD8+ T cells in alopecia areata. Reverse transcribed after extraction, RNA yielded cDNA as the sequencing template. Produced via immunoSEQ multiplex PCR; TCRdb's table is partial and in-frame only. The sample holds some 170,000 clones; around 71% are singletons and the top ten take roughly 10%. Sequencing used CD8+ T cells sorted from blood, obtained at week 0. The receptors derive from a human donor with alopecia areata.

This sequence joins TRBV5-1 and TRBJ2-3; 10 positions agree with TRBD1. This CDR3 is built from 15 residues. CDR1 is SGHRS, CDR2 YFSETQ, per germline. The junction had 4 bases not matched to a gene; V was cut back by 0 bases and J by 6 bases. The CDR3 sequence is CASSLGQGATDTQYF. The CDR3 DNA is TGCGCCAGCAGCTTGGGACAGGGGGCTACGGATACGCAGTATTTT. Looking up the rest from reference TRBV5-1 and TRBJ2-3 gives the full variable domain: KAGVTQTPRYLIKTRGQQVTLSCSPISGHRSVSWYQQTPGQGLQFLFEYFSETQRNKGNFPGRFSGRQFSNSRSEMNVSTLELGDSALYLCASSLGQGATDTQYFGPGTRLTVL.

J is TRBJ1-2 and V is TRBV6-6; D is unresolved. Trimming left V 6 bases short and J 3 bases short, with 14 bases between. Germline lookup yields CDR1 MNHNY and CDR2 SVGAGI (reference sequence). The CDR3 has 14 amino acids. The chain's CDR3 is CASRQVWADYGYTF. The DNA for the CDR3 is TGTGCCAGCAGACAAGTATGGGCGGACTATGGCTACACCTTC.

J is TRBJ1-1 and V is TRBV7-2, with D hard to call. V lost 1 base and J lost 4, with 10 bases in between. The germline CDR1 and CDR2 sequences are SGHTA and FQGNSA. CDR3 length: 14 residues. The CDR3 nucleotides are TGTGCCAGCAGCTTAGTGGTGGGAAGCACTGAAGCTTTCTTT. Its translation is CASSLVVGSTEAFF. The full variable domain, in which reference TRBV7-2 and TRBJ1-1 provide the parts outside the CDR3, is GAGVSQSPSNKVTEKGKDVELRCDPISGHTALYWYRQSLGQGLEFLIYFQGNSAPDKSGLPSDRFSAERTGGSVSTLTIQRTQQEDSAVYLCASSLVVGSTEAFFGQGTRLTVV.

The chain recombines TRBV2 with TRBJ1-5, with a weak D call TRBD1 (6 bases). This CDR3 has 14 amino acids. Looked up from germline, CDR1 is SNHLY and CDR2 is FYNNEI. The germline V and J ends were trimmed by 3 bases and 7 bases, with 13 bases remaining between them. The CDR3 region has the DNA TGTGCCAGCAGTGAGAGGCAGGGGAGACAGCCCCAGCATTTT. It yields the protein CASSERQGRQPQHF. The full variable domain, rest sourced from reference TRBV2 and TRBJ1-5, is EPEVTQTPSHQVTQMGQEVILRCVPISNHLYFYWYRQILGQKVEFLVSFYNNEISEKSEIFDDQFSVERPDGSNFTLKIRSTKLEDSAMYFCASSERQGRQPQHFGDGTRLSIL.

The chain combines TRBV14 with TRBJ2-5; weak D call: TRBD1 (5 bases). Per germline, CDR1 SGHDN and CDR2 FVKESK. The CDR3 runs to 16 residues. Trimming shortened V by 1 base and J by 1 base, and 13 bases separated the two germline ends. The CDR3 DNA is TGTGCCAGCAGCCAAGGGTCAGGGTGGTTCCAAGAGACCCAGTACTTC. Translating gives CASSQGSGWFQETQYF. Supplemented by reference TRBV14 and TRBJ2-5, the full variable domain reads EAGVTQFPSHSVIEKGQTVTLRCDPISGHDNLYWYRRVMGKEIKFLLHFVKESKQDESGMPNNRFLAERTGGTYSTLKVQPAELEDSGVYFCASSQGSGWFQETQYFGPGTRLLVL.

This clone was seen only once. This chain uses TRBV2 with TRBJ2-3; 14 nucleotides align to TRBD2. The germline V gene has CDR1 SNHLY and CDR2 FYNNEI. The CDR3 covers 17 residues. V was pared by 6 bases and J by 2 bases, with 7 bases of the junction left unmatched. The CDR3 is CASRETSGGGNTDTQYF. The CDR3 region has the DNA TGTGCCAGCAGAGAGACTAGCGGGGGGGGAAACACAGATACGCAGTATTTT.

J is TRBJ2-7 and V is TRBV5-1; 8 nucleotides agree with TRBD2. CDR1 is SGHRS and CDR2 is YFSETQ in the germline V gene. This CDR3 contains 17 residues. V lost 0 bases to trimming and J lost 2 bases; unmatched junction nucleotides: 10. The DNA of the CDR3 is TGCGCCAGCAGCTTGGACCCACCGGGAGGGGGGCCCTACGAGCAGTACTTC. Protein sequence: CASSLDPPGGGPYEQYF.

Of note for this clone: Other DNA sequences in this specimen translate into the identical CDR3. The V and J genes are TRBV27 and TRBJ2-3, with 8 bases aligning to TRBD1. The CDR3 sequence is 15 residues long. CDR1 and CDR2 (germline): MNHEY, SMNVEV (reference sequence). After removal of 8 bases from V and 2 bases from J, the junction contained 9 bases not matched to a gene. CDR3 sequence reads: CASSSRDRPTDTQYF. DNA of the CDR3: TGTGCCAGCTCCTCCCGGGACAGGCCCACAGATACGCAGTATTTT.

The V call is TRBV19, the J call TRBJ2-3, with a weak D call TRBD2 (5 bases). V shed 4 bases and J shed 3 bases, with 11 bases lying between them. The CDR3 spans 14 residues. CDR1 is LNHDA and CDR2 is SQIVND in the germline V gene (reference sequence). CDR3 DNA: TGTGCCAGTAGTACCTACGGGGAGACAGATACGCAGTATTTT. This translates into CASSTYGETDTQYF.

This chain connects TRBV6-6 to TRBJ2-3; 10 bases align to TRBD1. The germline V gene encodes CDR1 MNHNY and CDR2 SVGAGI (reference sequence). Trimming removed 5 bases from V and 6 bases from J; junction bases left unmatched: 8. There are 15 residues in the CDR3. The CDR3 here is CASSTRDRGPDTQYF. In nucleotides, the CDR3 is TGTGCCAGCAGTACCCGGGACAGGGGACCCGATACGCAGTATTTT.

This rearrangement joins TRBV6-6 to TRBJ1-5; a weak D match, TRBD1 (5 bases). Germline V gives CDR1 MNHNY, CDR2 SVGAGI (reference sequence). The CDR3 is made up of 15 amino acids. Trimming pared 6 bases from V and 0 bases from J, leaving 12 bases between. The CDR3 is CASRGTGYSNQPQHF. The CDR3 DNA is TGTGCCAGCAGGGGGACGGGGTATAGCAATCAGCCCCAGCATTTT.

This clone was found a few times. The rearrangement joins TRBV10-3 to TRBJ2-7; tentatively, D is TRBD1 (6 bases). Germline values: CDR1 ENHRY, CDR2 SYGVKD. The V and J ends lost 9 bases and 1 base respectively, with 10 bases between them. This CDR3 has 12 residues. CDR3 loop: CAMGTYSYEQYF. Written as DNA, the CDR3 is TGTGCCATGGGGACATATTCCTACGAGCAGTACTTC.

The chain uses TRBV13 and TRBJ1-1, with D possibly matching TRBD1 (5 bases). The V and J ends lost 0 bases and 0 bases respectively, with 8 bases between them. The CDR3 sequence is 15 residues long. Germline V gene lookup returns CDR1 PRHDT and CDR2 FYEKMQ (reference sequence). The CDR3 sequence is CASSLGRGVNTEAFF. CDR3 coding DNA: TGTGCCAGCAGCTTAGGCCGGGGGGTGAACACTGAAGCTTTCTTT.

Remarks on this clone: One end of the junction does not line up with germline, which may come from a read error. Other DNA sequences in this sample translate to the same CDR3. CDR3 region: CAWSVRASYGYTF. CDR3 nucleotide sequence: TGTGCCTGGAGTGTACGGGCCTCCTATGGCTATACCTTC. The rearrangement joins TRBV30 to TRBJ1-2; D unresolved. The CDR3 consists of 13 residues. The V gene's germline CDR1 is GTSNPN and CDR2 SVGIG (reference sequence). The variable domain in full, with the rest retrieved from reference TRBV30 and TRBJ1-2, is SQTIHQWPATLVQPVGSPLSLECTVEGTSNPNLYWYRQAAGRGLQLLFYSVGIGQISSEVPQNLSASRPQDRQFILSSKKLLLSDSGFYLCAWSVRASYGYTFGSGTRLTVV.

The chain links TRBV13 to TRBJ2-3; D remains ambiguous. The germline V and J ends were trimmed by 5 bases and 6 bases, with 9 bases remaining between them. Looked up from germline, CDR1 is PRHDT and CDR2 is FYEKMQ (reference sequence). The CDR3 is 12 residues long. CDR3 coding DNA: TGTGCCAGCAGCCACTTCGGGGATACGCAGTATTTT. Translation gives CASSHFGDTQYF.

A single count supports this clone. The rearrangement joins TRBV30 to TRBJ2-2; D remains ambiguous. Trimming pared 2 bases from V and 6 bases from J, leaving 4 bases between. The germline V gene has CDR1 GTSNPN and CDR2 SVGIG (reference sequence). The CDR3 runs 11 residues. The CDR3, as DNA: TGTGCCTGGAGTCGTCCCGGGGAGCTGTTTTTT. Its translation is CAWSRPGELFF.

This clone has just a few counts. The chain links TRBV30 to TRBJ2-5, with 8 positions matching TRBD2. CDR3 length equals 14 residues. J lost 0 bases, V lost 1 base, and 1 base had no gene match. CDR1 is GTSNPN and CDR2 is SVGIG in the germline V gene (reference sequence). CDR3 protein: CAWSALADQETQYF. CDR3 DNA sequence: TGTGCCTGGAGTGCACTAGCGGACCAAGAGACCCAGTACTTC.

The CDR3 region has the DNA TGTGCCAGCAGCTACTACTCCAGGGACTTGGGCGATGAGCAGTTCTTC. Amino acid sequence: CASSYYSRDLGDEQFF. This chain connects TRBV7-9 to TRBJ2-1; D may be TRBD2 (6 bases). This CDR3 region has 16 residues. The ends were cut back, 4 bases at V and 8 bases at J, with 21 bases in the middle. CDR1 and CDR2 from the germline V gene are SEHNR and FQNEAQ (reference sequence).

This chain connects TRBV6-5 to TRBJ2-1; the D gene is possibly TRBD2 (6 bases). The ends were cut back, 2 bases at V and 12 bases at J, with 8 bases in the middle. Germline CDR1 reads MNHEY; CDR2 reads SVGAGI. The CDR3 is 11 residues long. The CDR3 region is CASSYGGTQFF. The CDR3 nucleotides are TGTGCCAGCAGTTACGGGGGGACGCAGTTCTTC.

The rearrangement links TRBV4-2 to TRBJ2-1, with 13 bases identical to TRBD2. Trimming removed 1 base from V and 6 bases from J; junction bases left unmatched: 9. The CDR3 totals 18 residues. Germline loops: CDR1 LGHNA, CDR2 YNFKEQ. The CDR3 DNA reads TGTGCCAGCAGCCAAGCCTCCGGGACTAGCGGGGAAGGCAATGAGCAGTTCTTC. Its protein is CASSQASGTSGEGNEQFF.

This clone has just a few counts. The rearrangement joins TRBV4-1 to TRBJ2-2; D is unclear. Germline-derived CDR1 and CDR2 are MGHRA and YSYEKL. V was pared by 1 base and J by 3 bases, with 12 bases between. This CDR3 comprises 16 residues. This CDR3 reads CASSQVIVADTGELFF. The CDR3 coding sequence is TGCGCCAGCAGCCAAGTTATCGTGGCGGACACCGGGGAGCTGTTTTTT.